The clone carrying this T cell receptor (beta chain) was observed a few times. The sample originates from a study of blood T cell repertoires in COVID-19. The wider study: Sample material is recorded as cDNA or gDNA derived from T cells, B-cell-depleted T cells, or PBMCs.

The CDR3 consists of 15 residues. Per the germline V gene, CDR1 is MDHEN and CDR2 is SYDVKM. V shed 5 bases and J 6 bases; nucleotides not matched to a gene: 11. Original data processing: Nucleated cell number was recorded as an estimate derived from reference gene primer amplification. Sequencing was performed with immunoSEQ multiplex PCR; in TCRdb, only in-frame clones are kept and a portion is missing. Clone size and V and J calls were adopted from that table, with D and trimming inferred from the DNA. The table lists under 200,000 clones, 65% to 85% of them singletons. Sequencing input: peripheral blood. V gene TRBV28 combines with J gene TRBJ1-1, with TRBD1 identical over 8 bases. The clonotype comes from a young woman with acute or convalescent COVID-19. Here the CDR3 reads CASSPRTGRWAEAFF. As DNA, the CDR3 is TGTGCCAGCAGTCCCCGGACAGGGCGTTGGGCTGAAGCTTTCTTT.